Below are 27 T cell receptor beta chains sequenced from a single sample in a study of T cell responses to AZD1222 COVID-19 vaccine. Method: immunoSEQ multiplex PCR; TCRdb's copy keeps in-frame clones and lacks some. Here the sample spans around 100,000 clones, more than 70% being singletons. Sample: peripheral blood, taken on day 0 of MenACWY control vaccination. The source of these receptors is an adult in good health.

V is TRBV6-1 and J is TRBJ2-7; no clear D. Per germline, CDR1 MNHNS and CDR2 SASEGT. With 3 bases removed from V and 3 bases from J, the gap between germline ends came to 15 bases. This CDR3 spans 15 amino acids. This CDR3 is CASSEDGNRFYEQYF. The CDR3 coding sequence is TGTGCCAGCAGTGAGGATGGCAACAGATTCTACGAGCAGTACTTC.

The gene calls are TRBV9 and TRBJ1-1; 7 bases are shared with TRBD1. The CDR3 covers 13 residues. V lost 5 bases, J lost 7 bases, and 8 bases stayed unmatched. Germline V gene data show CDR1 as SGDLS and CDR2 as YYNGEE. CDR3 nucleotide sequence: TGTGCCAGCAGTTCAAGGGGGCGCGGTGAAGCTTTCTTT. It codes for CASSSRGRGEAFF. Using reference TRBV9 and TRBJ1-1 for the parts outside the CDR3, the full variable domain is DSGVTQTPKHLITATGQRVTLRCSPRSGDLSVYWYQQSLDQGLQFLIQYYNGEERAKGNILERFSAQQFPDLHSELNLSSLELGDSALYFCASSSRGRGEAFFGQGTRLTVV.

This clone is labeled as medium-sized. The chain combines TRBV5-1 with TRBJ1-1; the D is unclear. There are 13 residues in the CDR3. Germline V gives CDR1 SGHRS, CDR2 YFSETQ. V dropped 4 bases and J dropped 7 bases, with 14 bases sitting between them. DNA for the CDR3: TGCGCCAGCAGCCAATCCTACTCTAGTGAAGCTTTCTTT. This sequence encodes CASSQSYSSEAFF.

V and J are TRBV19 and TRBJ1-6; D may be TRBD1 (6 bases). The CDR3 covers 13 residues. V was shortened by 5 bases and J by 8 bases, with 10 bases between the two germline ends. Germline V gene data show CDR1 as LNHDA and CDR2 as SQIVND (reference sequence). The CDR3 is CASSLQGDSPLHF. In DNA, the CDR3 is TGTGCCAGTAGTTTACAGGGTGATTCACCCCTCCACTTT.

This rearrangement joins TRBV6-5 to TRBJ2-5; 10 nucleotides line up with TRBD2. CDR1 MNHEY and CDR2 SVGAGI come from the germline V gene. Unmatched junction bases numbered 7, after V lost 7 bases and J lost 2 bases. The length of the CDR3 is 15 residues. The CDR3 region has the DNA TGTGCCAGCAACTCTCTAGCGGGGGTGCAAGAGACCCAGTACTTC. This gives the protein CASNSLAGVQETQYF.

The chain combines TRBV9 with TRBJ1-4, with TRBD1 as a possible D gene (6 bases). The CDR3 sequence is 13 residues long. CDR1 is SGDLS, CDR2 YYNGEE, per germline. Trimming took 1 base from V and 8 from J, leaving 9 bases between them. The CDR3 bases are TGTGCCAGCAGCGTAAGGGGGGGCGAAAAACTGTTTTTT. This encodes CASSVRGGEKLFF.

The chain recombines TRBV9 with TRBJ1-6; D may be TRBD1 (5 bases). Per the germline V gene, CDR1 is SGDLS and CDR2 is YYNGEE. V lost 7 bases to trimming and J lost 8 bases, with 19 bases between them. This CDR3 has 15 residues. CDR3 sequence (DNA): TGTGCCAGCGGGAGCGGGGCGATATTGGATTCACCCCTCCACTTT. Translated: CASGSGAILDSPLHF.

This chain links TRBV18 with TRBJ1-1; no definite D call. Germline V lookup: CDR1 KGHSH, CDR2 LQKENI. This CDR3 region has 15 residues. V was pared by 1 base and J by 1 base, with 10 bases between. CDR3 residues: CASSPRDPGNTEAFF. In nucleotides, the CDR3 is TGTGCCAGCTCACCACGGGATCCTGGGAACACTGAAGCTTTCTTT.

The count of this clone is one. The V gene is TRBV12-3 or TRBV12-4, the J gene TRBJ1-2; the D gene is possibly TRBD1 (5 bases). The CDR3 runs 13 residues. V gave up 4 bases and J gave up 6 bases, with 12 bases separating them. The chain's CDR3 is CASSWGTHNGYTF. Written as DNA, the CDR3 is TGTGCCAGCAGTTGGGGGACTCATAATGGCTACACCTTC.

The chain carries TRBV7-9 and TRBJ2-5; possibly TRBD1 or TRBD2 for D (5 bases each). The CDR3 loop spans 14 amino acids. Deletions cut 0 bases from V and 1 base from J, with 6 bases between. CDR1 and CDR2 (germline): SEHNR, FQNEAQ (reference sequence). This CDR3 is CASSLAGAQETQYF. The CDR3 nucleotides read TGTGCCAGCAGCTTAGCCGGGGCCCAAGAGACCCAGTACTTC.

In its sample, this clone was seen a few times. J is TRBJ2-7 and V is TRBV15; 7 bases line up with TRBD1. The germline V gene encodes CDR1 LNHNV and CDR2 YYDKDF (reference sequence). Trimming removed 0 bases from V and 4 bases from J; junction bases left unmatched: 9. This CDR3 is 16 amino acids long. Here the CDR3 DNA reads TGTGCCACCAGCAGAGATCTCGGACAGGCTAAATACGAGCAGTACTTC. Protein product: CATSRDLGQAKYEQYF.

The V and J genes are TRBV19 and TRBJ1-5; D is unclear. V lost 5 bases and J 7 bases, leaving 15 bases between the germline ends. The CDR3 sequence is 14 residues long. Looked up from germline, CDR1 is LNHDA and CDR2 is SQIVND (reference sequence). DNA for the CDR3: TGTGCCAGTAGTCGCGTCAGGCAGGACCAGCCCCAGCATTTT. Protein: CASSRVRQDQPQHF.

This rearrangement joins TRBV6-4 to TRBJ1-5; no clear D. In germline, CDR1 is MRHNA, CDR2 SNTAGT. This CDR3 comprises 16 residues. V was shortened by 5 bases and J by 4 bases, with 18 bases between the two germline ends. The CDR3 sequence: CASSPGRTEENQPQHF. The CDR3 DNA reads TGTGCCAGCAGTCCGGGCCGCACGGAAGAAAATCAGCCCCAGCATTTT.

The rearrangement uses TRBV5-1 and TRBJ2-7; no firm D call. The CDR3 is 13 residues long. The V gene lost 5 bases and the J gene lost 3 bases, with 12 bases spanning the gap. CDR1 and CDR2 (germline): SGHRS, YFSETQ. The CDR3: CASRRAEYYEQYF. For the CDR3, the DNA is TGCGCCAGCAGACGGGCAGAGTACTACGAGCAGTACTTC. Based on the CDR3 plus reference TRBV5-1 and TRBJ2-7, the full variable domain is KAGVTQTPRYLIKTRGQQVTLSCSPISGHRSVSWYQQTPGQGLQFLFEYFSETQRNKGNFPGRFSGRQFSNSRSEMNVSTLELGDSALYLCASRRAEYYEQYFGPGTRLTVT.

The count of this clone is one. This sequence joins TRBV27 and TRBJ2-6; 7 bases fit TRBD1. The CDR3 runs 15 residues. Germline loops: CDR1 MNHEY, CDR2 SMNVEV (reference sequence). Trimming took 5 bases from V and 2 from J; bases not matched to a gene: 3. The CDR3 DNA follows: TGTGCCAGCAGTGACGACAGGGCTGGGGCCAACGTCCTGACTTTC. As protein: CASSDDRAGANVLTF.

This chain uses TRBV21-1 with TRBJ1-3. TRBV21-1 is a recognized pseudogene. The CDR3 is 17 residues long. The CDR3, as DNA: TGTGCCAGCAGCAAAGAAGGAGGCAGGGCCTCTGGAAACACCATATATTTT. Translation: CASSKEGGRASGNTIYF.

CDR3 residues: CASSSEGPGTGNTGELFF. As DNA, the CDR3 is TGTGCCAGCAGTTCCGAGGGCCCAGGGACAGGGAACACCGGGGAGCTGTTTTTT. This rearrangement joins TRBV2 to TRBJ2-2, with 8 bases fitting TRBD1. Germline V gene lookup returns CDR1 SNHLY and CDR2 FYNNEI. This CDR3 is built from 18 residues. V lost 5 bases to trimming and J lost 1 base; unmatched junction nucleotides: 12.

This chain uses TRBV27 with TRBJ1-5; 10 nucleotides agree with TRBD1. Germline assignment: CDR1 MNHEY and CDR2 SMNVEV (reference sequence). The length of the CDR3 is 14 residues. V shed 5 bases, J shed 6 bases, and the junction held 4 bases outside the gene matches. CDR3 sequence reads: CASSPRTGGQPQHF. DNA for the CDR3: TGTGCCAGCAGTCCGCGGACAGGGGGTCAGCCCCAGCATTTT.

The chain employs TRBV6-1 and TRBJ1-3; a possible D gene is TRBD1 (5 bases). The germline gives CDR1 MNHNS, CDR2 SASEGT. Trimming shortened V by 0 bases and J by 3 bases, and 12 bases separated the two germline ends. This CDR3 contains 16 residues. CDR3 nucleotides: TGTGCCAGCAGTGAAGCGAGGGCAGGGTTTGGAAACACCATATATTTT. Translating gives CASSEARAGFGNTIYF.

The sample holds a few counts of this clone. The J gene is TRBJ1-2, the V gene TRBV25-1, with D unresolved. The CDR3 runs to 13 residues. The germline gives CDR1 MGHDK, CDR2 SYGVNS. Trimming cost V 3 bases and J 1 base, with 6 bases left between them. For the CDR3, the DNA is TGTGCCAGCAGTGAGTTACATAACTATGGCTACACCTTC. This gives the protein CASSELHNYGYTF.

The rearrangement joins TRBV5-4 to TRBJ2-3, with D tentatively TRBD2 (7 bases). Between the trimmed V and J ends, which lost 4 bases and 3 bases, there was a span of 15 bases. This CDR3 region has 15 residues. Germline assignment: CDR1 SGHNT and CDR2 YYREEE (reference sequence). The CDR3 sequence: CASSHPGGPTDTQYF. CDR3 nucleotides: TGTGCCAGCAGCCACCCCGGGGGGCCGACAGATACGCAGTATTTT.

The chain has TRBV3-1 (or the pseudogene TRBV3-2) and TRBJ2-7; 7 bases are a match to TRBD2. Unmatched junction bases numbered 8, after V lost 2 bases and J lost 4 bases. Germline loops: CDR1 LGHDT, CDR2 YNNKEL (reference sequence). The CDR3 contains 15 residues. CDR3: CASSQLPGLSYEQYF. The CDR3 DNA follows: TGTGCCAGCAGCCAATTACCGGGACTATCTTACGAGCAGTACTTC.

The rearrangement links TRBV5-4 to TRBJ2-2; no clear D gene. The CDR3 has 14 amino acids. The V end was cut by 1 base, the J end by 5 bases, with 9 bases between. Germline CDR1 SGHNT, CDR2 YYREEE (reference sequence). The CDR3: CASSLKPRTGELFF. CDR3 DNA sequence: TGTGCCAGCAGCTTGAAACCACGGACCGGGGAGCTGTTTTTT.

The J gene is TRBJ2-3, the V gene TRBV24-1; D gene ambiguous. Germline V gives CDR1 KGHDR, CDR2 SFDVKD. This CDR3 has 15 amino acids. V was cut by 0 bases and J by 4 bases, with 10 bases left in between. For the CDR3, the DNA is TGTGCCACCAGTGATTTGCTCGAAGGGTCAGATACGCAGTATTTT. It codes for CATSDLLEGSDTQYF.

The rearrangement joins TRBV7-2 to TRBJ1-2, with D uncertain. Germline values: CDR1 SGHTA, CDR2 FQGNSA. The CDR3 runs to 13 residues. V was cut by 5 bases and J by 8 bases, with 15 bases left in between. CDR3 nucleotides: TGTGCCAGCAGCGTTGAGGGTGAAGGGGGCTACACCTTC. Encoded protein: CASSVEGEGGYTF.

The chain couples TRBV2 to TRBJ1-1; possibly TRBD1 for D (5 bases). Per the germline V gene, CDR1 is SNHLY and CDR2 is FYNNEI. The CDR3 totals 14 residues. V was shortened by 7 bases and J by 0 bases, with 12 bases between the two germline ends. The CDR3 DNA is TGTGCCAGCACTCTCGGCAGGGTGAACACTGAAGCTTTCTTT. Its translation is CASTLGRVNTEAFF.

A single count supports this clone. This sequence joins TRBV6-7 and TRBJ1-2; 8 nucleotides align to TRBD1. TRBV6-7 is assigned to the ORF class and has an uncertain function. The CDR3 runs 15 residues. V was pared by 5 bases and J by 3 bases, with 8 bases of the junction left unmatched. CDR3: CASSIGQGRDYGYTF. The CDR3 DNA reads TGTGCCAGCAGTATCGGACAGGGAAGGGACTATGGCTACACCTTC.